This T cell receptor beta chain was captured in a study of OX40 agonist ivuxolimab in advanced cancers. Study summary: The patients got ivuxolimab, which is an agonistic anti-OX40 (CD134) antibody. Patients with hepatocellular carcinoma, melanoma, renal cell or head and neck cancer made up the dose-escalation patients. Of the patients, three showed partial responses, one with hepatocellular carcinoma and two with cutaneous melanoma.

This CDR3 is built from 21 residues. Trimming removed 3 bases at V and 3 bases at J, with 31 bases between. CDR1 SGHRS and CDR2 YFSETQ come from the germline V gene. Clones were read by immunoSEQ multiplex PCR, and TCRdb kept only the in-frame ones, dropping some. This table has approximately 77,000 clones, around four fifths appearing once. Sequences were derived from CD4+ or CD8+ T cells sorted from blood, sampled in a trial of the OX40 agonist ivuxolimab. This receptor was identified in an adult with an advanced solid tumor such as melanoma, head and neck, liver or kidney cancer. The chain uses TRBV5-1 and TRBJ2-1; D tentatively fits TRBD1 or TRBD2 (5 bases each). CDR3 sequence: CASSSGAGSELGLYYYNEQFF. The CDR3 DNA is TGCGCCAGCAGCTCCGGGGCAGGGAGTGAACTAGGTCTCTACTACTACAATGAGCAGTTCTTC.